The 18 T cell receptor beta chains below all came from one sample that was sequenced in a study of shared clonotypes between healthy human individuals (TCRdb year 2020). Libraries were constructed by the immunoSEQ multiplex PCR assay. This immuneACCESS table, as held by TCRdb, lists in-frame sequences with V and J called but not all clones. Of the missing ones, under half trace to an unresolved V gene in checked studies; the others have no known cause. This sample is represented by around 990,000 clones; 60% to 80% of them were singletons. Of the sample, 0.7% to 0.95% is held by the ten largest clones. The source material was memory CD4+ T cells from PBMCs. This sample's cell subset or site label indicates: CD45RA-negative fraction. The origin of the receptors is a man between 18 and 35 years old in good health. Some clones in this sample may be carry-over from other donors' samples.

This chain connects TRBV29-1 to TRBJ2-2, with TRBD2 matching over 9 bases. Per the germline V gene, CDR1 is SQVTM and CDR2 is ANQGSEA. The CDR3 is 15 amino acids. Germline trimming cut 8 bases from V and 2 bases from J; bases unmatched to any gene: 9. CDR3 in amino acids: CSTRTSVSNTGELFF. The CDR3 DNA reads as TGCAGCACGCGGACTAGCGTGTCAAACACCGGGGAGCTGTTTTTT.

The V call is TRBV28, the J call TRBJ2-1; 10 nucleotides line up with TRBD2. The CDR3 contains 14 residues. The germline V gene encodes CDR1 MDHEN and CDR2 SYDVKM. With 5 bases clipped from V and 10 bases from J, the junction kept 8 bases outside the gene matches. CDR3 sequence: CASSTGLAEPEQFF. The CDR3 coding sequence is TGTGCCAGCAGTACCGGACTAGCGGAGCCAGAGCAGTTCTTC.

This sequence joins TRBV30 and TRBJ1-1; D may be TRBD1 (5 bases). The CDR3 sequence is 14 residues long. V lost 4 bases to trimming and J lost 3 bases, with 15 bases between them. Germline loops: CDR1 GTSNPN, CDR2 SVGIG (reference sequence). The CDR3 region is CAWTSVRGDTEAFF. The CDR3 region has the DNA TGTGCCTGGACCTCCGTCCGGGGGGACACTGAAGCTTTCTTT.

The CDR3 here is CATSRDRAIEAFF. The CDR3 DNA reads as TGTGCCACCAGCAGAGATCGGGCGATTGAAGCTTTCTTT. The rearrangement links TRBV15 to TRBJ1-1; no definite D call. Trimming stripped 0 bases from V and 7 bases from J, with 9 bases between. CDR1 LNHNV and CDR2 YYDKDF come from the germline V gene (reference sequence). The CDR3 has 13 amino acids. The whole variable domain, filled in from reference TRBV15 and TRBJ1-1, reads DAMVIQNPRYQVTQFGKPVTLSCSQTLNHNVMYWYQQKSSQAPKLLFHYYDKDFNNEADTPDNFQSRRPNTSFCFLDIRSPGLGDTAMYLCATSRDRAIEAFFGQGTRLTVV.

This clone was observed a few times. The same CDR3 arises from other DNA sequences in this sample as well. The CDR3 spells CASSLTGSYEQYF. CDR3 nucleotide sequence: TGCGCCAGCAGCTTGACAGGGTCCTACGAGCAGTACTTC. The rearrangement joins TRBV5-1 to TRBJ2-7; tentative D call: TRBD1 (6 bases). The CDR3 runs 13 residues. V was trimmed by 1 base and J by 1 base, leaving 6 bases between them. CDR1 and CDR2 from the germline V gene are SGHRS and YFSETQ.

The chain recombines TRBV5-1 with TRBJ1-1; D possibly corresponds to TRBD1 (6 bases). In germline, CDR1 is SGHRS, CDR2 YFSETQ. V was shortened by 4 bases and J by 1 base, with 11 bases between the two germline ends. The CDR3 is 14 amino acids. CDR3 DNA sequence: TGCGCCAGCAGCACAGTGACAGGGAACACTGAAGCTTTCTTT. Translation gives CASSTVTGNTEAFF.

The chain carries TRBV19 and TRBJ2-5; D might be TRBD1 (5 bases). Per germline, CDR1 LNHDA and CDR2 SQIVND (reference sequence). V was clipped by 6 bases and J by 3 bases, with 26 bases between them. CDR3 size: 18 residues. CDR3 sequence (DNA): TGTGCCAGTAGGGCCAGTTTCTCCACCGACAGAGGAAAAGAGACCCAGTACTTC. It yields the protein CASRASFSTDRGKETQYF.

This clone was detected once. The V and J genes are TRBV30 and TRBJ1-2, with a tentative D call TRBD1 (6 bases). Per germline, CDR1 GTSNPN and CDR2 SVGIG (reference sequence). V lost 5 bases and J lost 3, with 16 bases in between. The CDR3 is made up of 14 amino acids. CDR3 loop: CAWGPGQPYYGYTF. CDR3 bases: TGTGCCTGGGGGCCAGGACAGCCCTACTATGGCTACACCTTC.

The chain has TRBV10-3 and TRBJ2-1; D may match TRBD1 or TRBD2 (5 bases each). The CDR3 totals 15 residues. Germline V gives CDR1 ENHRY, CDR2 SYGVKD. Trimming took 4 bases from V and 1 from J, leaving 11 bases between them. The CDR3 DNA follows: TGTGCCATCAGTGCCGGGGCTCTGTCCTACAATGAGCAGTTCTTC. Translating gives CAISAGALSYNEQFF.

V usage is TRBV7-8 and J usage is TRBJ1-1; 9 bases map to TRBD1. Trimming cost V 5 bases and J 0 bases; bases outside gene matches: 4. This CDR3 is 15 amino acids long. Germline loops: CDR1 SGHVS, CDR2 FQNEAQ. The CDR3 here is CASSPRDRVNTEAFF. DNA of the CDR3: TGTGCCAGCAGCCCCCGGGACAGGGTGAACACTGAAGCTTTCTTT.

This clone appeared many times. Other DNA sequences in the same sample also yield this CDR3. The chain employs TRBV18 and TRBJ2-4; tentatively, D is TRBD1 (6 bases). This CDR3 region has 15 residues. CDR1 is KGHSH, CDR2 LQKENI, per germline. Trimming removed 2 bases from V and 8 bases from J, with 16 bases in between. CDR3 coding DNA: TGTGCCAGCTCACCAGGTAGGACAGATCTCCACATTCAGTACTTC. It codes for CASSPGRTDLHIQYF. The full variable domain, with the rest looked up from reference TRBV18 and TRBJ2-4, is NAGVMQNPRHLVRRRGQEARLRCSPMKGHSHVYWYRQLPEEGLKFMVYLQKENIIDESGMPKERFSAEFPKEGPSILRIQQVVRGDSAAYFCASSPGRTDLHIQYFGAGTRLSVL.

This chain uses TRBV6-1 with TRBJ2-7, with D possibly matching TRBD1 (6 bases). Germline-derived CDR1 and CDR2 are MNHNS and SASEGT. CDR3 length equals 14 residues. V was trimmed by 4 bases and J by 5 bases, leaving 15 bases between them. This chain's CDR3 is CASSVNRDWDEQYF. As DNA, the CDR3 is TGTGCCAGCAGTGTTAACAGGGATTGGGACGAGCAGTACTTC.

The CDR3, as DNA: TGTGCCAGCAGCGATTTTAATGGGGAAAACATTCAGTACTTC. Protein: CASSDFNGENIQYF. The rearrangement joins TRBV6-6 to TRBJ2-4; D is unclear. The germline V and J ends were trimmed by 6 bases and 5 bases, with 14 bases remaining between them. This CDR3 is 14 amino acids long. Per germline, CDR1 MNHNY and CDR2 SVGAGI (reference sequence).

This clone was recorded only once. This chain joins TRBV28 and TRBJ2-3; D may be TRBD1 (7 bases). This CDR3 comprises 17 residues. Germline-derived CDR1 and CDR2 are MDHEN and SYDVKM. Trimming took 1 base from V and 0 from J, leaving 14 bases between them. The CDR3, as DNA: TGTGCCAGCAGTTTATCGGGGGCGGGACAGAGCACAGATACGCAGTATTTT. Amino acids: CASSLSGAGQSTDTQYF.

The CDR3 spells CASRKSGTSTDTQYF. The CDR3 region has the DNA TGTGCCAGCAGGAAGAGCGGGACTAGCACAGATACGCAGTATTTT. The genes are TRBV7-3 and TRBJ2-3; 7 bases line up with TRBD2. V shed 6 bases, J shed 0 bases, and the junction held 6 bases outside the gene matches. Germline loops: CDR1 SGHTA, CDR2 FQGTGA. This CDR3 is 15 amino acids long.

This chain uses TRBV30 with TRBJ2-2, with 9 bases that match TRBD1. Germline CDR1 GTSNPN, CDR2 SVGIG (reference sequence). The ends lost 5 bases at V and 5 bases at J; junction bases unmatched: 6. The CDR3 totals 14 residues. The CDR3 bases are TGTGCCTGGGGGACAGGGCTTGATACCGGGGAGCTGTTTTTT. Translating gives CAWGTGLDTGELFF.

The gene calls are TRBV2 and TRBJ1-4; the D is unclear. The germline V gene has CDR1 SNHLY and CDR2 FYNNEI. The CDR3 runs 14 residues. Between the trimmed V and J ends, which lost 4 bases and 8 bases, there was a span of 14 bases. CDR3 residues: CASSGVSSREKLFF. CDR3 nucleotides: TGTGCCAGCAGTGGGGTCTCTTCGAGGGAAAAACTGTTTTTT.

This clone has only one observation. The V call is TRBV7-8, the J call TRBJ2-7, with TRBD1 identical over 8 bases. The CDR3 extends over 15 amino acids. Unmatched junction bases numbered 9, after V lost 5 bases and J lost 3 bases. The V gene's germline CDR1 is SGHVS and CDR2 FQNEAQ. The CDR3 sequence is CASSRWTGQNYEQYF. CDR3 nucleotide sequence: TGTGCCAGCAGCAGATGGACAGGGCAGAACTACGAGCAGTACTTC.